A single TCR beta chain is shown here with its context. Germline assignment: CDR1 LGHNA and CDR2 YSLEER. V lost 3 bases and J 4 bases, leaving 9 bases between the germline ends. The CDR3 is made up of 13 amino acids. The source of the sample is a study of cytomegalovirus exposure and HLA in healthy donors. PCR amplification relied on 60 Vbeta primers (plus 13 Jbeta primers). Assay: immunoSEQ multiplex PCR; the TCRdb copy retains only in-frame clones and omits some. The table records roughly 120,000 clones, roughly 80% of them present only once. The receptor comes from a male donor in good health and CMV-seropositive. Material for sequencing was PBMCs. The rearrangement uses TRBV4-3 and TRBJ2-5; TRBD2 is a possible D gene (6 bases). Here the CDR3 DNA reads TGCGCCAGCAGCCAGGAGGGGATAGAGACCCAGTACTTC. As protein: CASSQEGIETQYF.